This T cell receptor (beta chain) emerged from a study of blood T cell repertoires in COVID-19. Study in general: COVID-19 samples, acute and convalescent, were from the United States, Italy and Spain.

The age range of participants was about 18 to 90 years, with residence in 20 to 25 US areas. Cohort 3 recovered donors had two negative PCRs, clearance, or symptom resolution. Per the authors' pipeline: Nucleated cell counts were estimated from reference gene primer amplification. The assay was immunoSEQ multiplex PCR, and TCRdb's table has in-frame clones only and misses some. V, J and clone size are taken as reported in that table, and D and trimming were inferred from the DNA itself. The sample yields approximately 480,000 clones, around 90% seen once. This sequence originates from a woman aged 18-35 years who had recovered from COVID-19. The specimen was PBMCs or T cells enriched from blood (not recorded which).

CDR3 nucleotides: TGTGCCAGCAGTCCCAGGGGAGGGACTGGAAACACCATATATTTT. It translates to CASSPRGGTGNTIYF. The chain employs TRBV6-5 and TRBJ1-3; D perhaps matches TRBD1 (6 bases). V lost 5 bases to trimming and J lost 2 bases, with 13 bases between them. This CDR3 comprises 15 residues. Germline V lookup: CDR1 MNHEY, CDR2 SVGAGI.